The T cell receptor beta chain described here comes from a study of cytomegalovirus exposure and HLA in healthy donors. At the level of the study: Earlier work reported 100 million or so unique TCR beta sequences from about 190 million T cells. Study-wide results and caveats: Sequencing depth across donors, presence/absence analyses assumed, was roughly uniform.

The CDR3 spans 13 residues. V lost 4 bases, J lost 7 bases, and 13 bases lay in between. Germline CDR1 is MNHNS and CDR2 is SASEGT. PCR was performed using 60 Vbeta and 13 Jbeta primers. The table came from immunoSEQ multiplex PCR; TCRdb's copy has only in-frame clones and leaves some out. Here the sample spans under 150,000 clones, around 86% being singletons. With regard to this clone: The antigen is undetermined.

The clonotype was recovered from a man younger than 35 in good health and CMV-seronegative. Sequencing used PBMCs. The chain uses TRBV6-1 and TRBJ1-2; D is perhaps TRBD1 (5 bases). CDR3 sequence reads: CASSVEGRVGYTF. CDR3 in DNA: TGTGCCAGCAGTGTGGAGGGACGGGTTGGCTACACCTTC.